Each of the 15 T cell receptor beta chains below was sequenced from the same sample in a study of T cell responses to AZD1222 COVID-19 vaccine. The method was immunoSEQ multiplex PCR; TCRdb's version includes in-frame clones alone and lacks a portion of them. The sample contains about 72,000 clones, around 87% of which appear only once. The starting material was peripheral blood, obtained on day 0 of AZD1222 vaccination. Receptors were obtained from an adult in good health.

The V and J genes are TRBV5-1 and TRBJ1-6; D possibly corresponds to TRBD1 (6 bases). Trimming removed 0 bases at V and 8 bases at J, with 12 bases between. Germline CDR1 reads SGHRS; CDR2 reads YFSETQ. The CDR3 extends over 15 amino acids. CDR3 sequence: CASSLATGRYSPLHF. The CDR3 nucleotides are TGCGCCAGCAGCTTGGCTACAGGGCGGTATTCACCCCTCCACTTT. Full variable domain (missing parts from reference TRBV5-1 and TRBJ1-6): KAGVTQTPRYLIKTRGQQVTLSCSPISGHRSVSWYQQTPGQGLQFLFEYFSETQRNKGNFPGRFSGRQFSNSRSEMNVSTLELGDSALYLCASSLATGRYSPLHFGNGTRLTVT.

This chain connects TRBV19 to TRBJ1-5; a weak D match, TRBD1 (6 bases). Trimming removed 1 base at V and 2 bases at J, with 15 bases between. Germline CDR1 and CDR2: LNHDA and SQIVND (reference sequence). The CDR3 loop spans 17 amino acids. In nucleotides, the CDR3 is TGTGCCAGTAGTATAGTGTCGGGGGGCATGGGCAATCAGCCCCAGCATTTT. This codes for CASSIVSGGMGNQPQHF.

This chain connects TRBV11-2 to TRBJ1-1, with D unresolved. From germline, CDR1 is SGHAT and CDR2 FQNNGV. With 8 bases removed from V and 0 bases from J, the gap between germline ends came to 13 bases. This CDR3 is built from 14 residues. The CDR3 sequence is CASRRGGMNTEAFF. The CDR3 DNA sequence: TGTGCCAGCCGCCGAGGAGGGATGAACACTGAAGCTTTCTTT.

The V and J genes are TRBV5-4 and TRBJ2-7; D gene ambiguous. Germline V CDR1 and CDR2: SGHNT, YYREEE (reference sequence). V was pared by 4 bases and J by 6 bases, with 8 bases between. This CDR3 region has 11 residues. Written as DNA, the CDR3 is TGTGCCAGCAGCCTCCGCACCGAGCAGTACTTC. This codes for CASSLRTEQYF.

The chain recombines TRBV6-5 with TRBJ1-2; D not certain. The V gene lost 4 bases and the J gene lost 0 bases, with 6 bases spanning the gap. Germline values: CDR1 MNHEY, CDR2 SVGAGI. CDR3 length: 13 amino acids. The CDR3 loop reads CASSLSANYGYTF. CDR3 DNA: TGTGCCAGCAGTTTGTCGGCTAACTATGGCTACACCTTC.

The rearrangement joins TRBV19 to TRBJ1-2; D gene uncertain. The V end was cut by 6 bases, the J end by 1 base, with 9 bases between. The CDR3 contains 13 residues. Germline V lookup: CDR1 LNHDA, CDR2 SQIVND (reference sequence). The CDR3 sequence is CASSEGLNYGYTF. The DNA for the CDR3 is TGTGCCAGTAGCGAGGGCCTTAACTATGGCTACACCTTC.

CDR3 in DNA: TGTGCCATCACTCCAGGGACCCCTGGGGCCAACGTCCTGACTTTC. This translates into CAITPGTPGANVLTF. The chain couples TRBV10-3 to TRBJ2-6, with D perhaps assigned TRBD1 or TRBD2 (5 bases each). CDR3 length equals 15 residues. The germline V gene has CDR1 ENHRY and CDR2 SYGVKD. Trimming took 7 bases from V and 2 from J, leaving 12 bases between them.

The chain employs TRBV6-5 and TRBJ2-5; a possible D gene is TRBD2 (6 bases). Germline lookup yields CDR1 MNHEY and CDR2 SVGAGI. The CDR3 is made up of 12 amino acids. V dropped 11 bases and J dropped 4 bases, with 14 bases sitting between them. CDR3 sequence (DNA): TGTGCCTCCGGGATGCGGGGAGAGACCCAGTACTTC. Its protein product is CASGMRGETQYF.

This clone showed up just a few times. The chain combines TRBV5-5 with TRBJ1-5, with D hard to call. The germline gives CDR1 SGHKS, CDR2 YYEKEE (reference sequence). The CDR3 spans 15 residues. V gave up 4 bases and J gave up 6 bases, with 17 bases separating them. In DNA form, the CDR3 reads TGTGCCAGCAGCCCTTCTGGAGGGTACGGTCAGCCCCAGCATTTT. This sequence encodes CASSPSGGYGQPQHF. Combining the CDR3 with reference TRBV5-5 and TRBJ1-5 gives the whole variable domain DAGVTQSPTHLIKTRGQQVTLRCSPISGHKSVSWYQQVLGQGPQFIFQYYEKEERGRGNFPDRFSARQFPNYSSELNVNALLLGDSALYLCASSPSGGYGQPQHFGDGTRLSIL.

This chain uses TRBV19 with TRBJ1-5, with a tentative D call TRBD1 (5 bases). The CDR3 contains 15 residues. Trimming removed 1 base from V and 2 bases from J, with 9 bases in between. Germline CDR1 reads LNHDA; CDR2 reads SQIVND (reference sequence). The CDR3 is CASSIGQPGNQPQHF. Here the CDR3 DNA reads TGTGCCAGTAGTATAGGACAGCCCGGCAATCAGCCCCAGCATTTT. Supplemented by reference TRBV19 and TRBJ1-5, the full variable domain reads DGGITQSPKYLFRKEGQNVTLSCEQNLNHDAMYWYRQDPGQGLRLIYYSQIVNDFQKGDIAEGYSVSREKKESFPLTVTSAQKNPTAFYLCASSIGQPGNQPQHFGDGTRLSIL.

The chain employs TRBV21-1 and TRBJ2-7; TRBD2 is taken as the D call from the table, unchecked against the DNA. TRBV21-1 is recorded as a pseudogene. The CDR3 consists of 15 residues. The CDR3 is CASTEKAGVSYEQYF. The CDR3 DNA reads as TGTGCCAGCACCGAAAAGGCGGGGGTAAGCTACGAGCAGTACTTC.

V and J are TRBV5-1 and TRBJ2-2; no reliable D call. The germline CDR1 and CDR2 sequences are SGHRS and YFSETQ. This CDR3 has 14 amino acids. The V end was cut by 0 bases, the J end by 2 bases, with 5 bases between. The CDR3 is CASSLVSNTGELFF. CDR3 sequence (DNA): TGCGCCAGCAGCTTGGTCAGTAACACCGGGGAGCTGTTTTTT. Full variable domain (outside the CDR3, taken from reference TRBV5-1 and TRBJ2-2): KAGVTQTPRYLIKTRGQQVTLSCSPISGHRSVSWYQQTPGQGLQFLFEYFSETQRNKGNFPGRFSGRQFSNSRSEMNVSTLELGDSALYLCASSLVSNTGELFFGEGSRLTVL.

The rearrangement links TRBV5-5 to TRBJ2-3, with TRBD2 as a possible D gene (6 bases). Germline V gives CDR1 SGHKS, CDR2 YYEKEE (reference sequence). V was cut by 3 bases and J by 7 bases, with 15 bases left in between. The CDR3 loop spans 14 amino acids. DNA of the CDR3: TGTGCCAGCAGCTGGTGGAGGGTTGGATATACGCAGTATTTT. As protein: CASSWWRVGYTQYF.

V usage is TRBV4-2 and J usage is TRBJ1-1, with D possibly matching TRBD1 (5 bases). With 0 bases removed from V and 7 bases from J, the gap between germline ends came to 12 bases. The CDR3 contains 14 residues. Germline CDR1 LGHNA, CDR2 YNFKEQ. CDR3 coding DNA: TGTGCCAGCAGCCAAGAGAAGGGGTCACTTGAAGCTTTCTTT. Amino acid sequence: CASSQEKGSLEAFF.

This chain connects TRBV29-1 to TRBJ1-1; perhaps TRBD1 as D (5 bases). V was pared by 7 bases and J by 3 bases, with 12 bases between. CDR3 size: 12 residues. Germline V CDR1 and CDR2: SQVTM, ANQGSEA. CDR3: CSAGTRDTEAFF. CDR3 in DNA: TGCAGCGCTGGGACCCGGGACACTGAAGCTTTCTTT.